Listed below are T cell receptor beta chains from one sample, sequenced in a study of OX40 agonist ivuxolimab in advanced cancers. TCRdb's copy holds only in-frame clones and misses some; the assay was immunoSEQ multiplex PCR. The sample has roughly 100,000 clones, roughly 91% seen once. The sample was CD4+ or CD8+ T cells sorted from blood, taken in a trial of the OX40 agonist ivuxolimab. These receptors came from an adult with an advanced solid tumor such as melanoma, head and neck, liver or kidney cancer. Both conserved end residues are part of each CDR3. A D gene is named only where the DNA matches it firmly. Rows may omit the clone size; those that give it use once, few, many or a size class.

d_call j_call v_call clone_size cdr3_aa cdr3_nt
NA TRBJ2-7 TRBV5-1 NA CASRSDRNSYEQYF TGCGCCAGCAGATCCGACAGGAACTCCTACGAGCAGTACTTC
NA TRBJ2-3 TRBV18 NA CASSPSSKGDTQYF TGTGCCAGCTCACCCTCGTCTAAGGGGGATACGCAGTATTTT
TRBD1 TRBJ1-6 TRBV5-8 NA CASRQSSTGGASPLHF TGTGCCAGCAGACAATCATCGACAGGGGGCGCTTCACCCCTCCACTTT
NA TRBJ2-7 TRBV19 NA CASQGSSYEQYF TGTGCCAGTCAAGGAAGCTCCTACGAGCAGTACTTC
NA TRBJ1-2 TRBV4-3 few CASSQDSATYGYTF TGCGCCAGCAGCCAAGACTCCGCCACCTATGGCTACACCTTC
NA TRBJ2-5 TRBV19 NA CASSLGSAGRETQYF TGTGCCAGTAGTCTTGGGTCGGCAGGGAGGGAGACCCAGTACTTC
NA TRBJ2-7 TRBV7-2 once CASGLLREQYF TGTGCCAGCGGGTTACTACGGGAGCAGTACTTC
TRBD2 TRBJ2-3 TRBV6-1 NA CASRLSSGRTDTQYF TGTGCCAGCAGACTGTCTAGCGGGCGAACCGATACGCAGTATTTT
NA TRBJ1-1 TRBV27 NA CASSFATDSQGGEAFF TGTGCCAGCAGTTTTGCCACGGACAGCCAAGGGGGTGAAGCTTTCTTT
NA TRBJ2-7 TRBV7-9 NA CASSLKGEVAYEQYF TGTGCCAGCAGCTTAAAGGGAGAGGTCGCCTACGAGCAGTACTTC
NA TRBJ2-7 TRBV12-2 few CASRLGGKRDSSYEQYF TGTGCAAGTCGCTTAGGGGGAAAAAGGGACAGCTCCTACGAGCAGTACTTC
NA TRBJ2-1 TRBV6-5 once CASSPGPGSYNEQFF TGTGCCAGCAGTCCCGGACCTGGCTCCTACAATGAGCAGTTCTTC
NA TRBJ1-1 TRBV2 NA CASSEGVLGRTEAFF TGTGCCAGCAGTGAGGGGGTGCTAGGGCGAACTGAAGCTTTCTTT
NA TRBJ2-7 TRBV4-1 NA CASSQDGKGFGLIRYEQYF TGCGCCAGCAGCCAAGACGGAAAGGGGTTTGGGCTTATCCGTTACGAGCAGTACTTC
TRBD1 TRBJ1-6 TRBV5-4 once CASREQGRNNSPLHF TGTGCCAGCAGGGAACAGGGGCGTAATAATTCACCCCTCCACTTT
NA TRBJ1-1 TRBV18 once CASSPRGGQRFNTEAFF TGTGCCAGCTCACCACGTGGGGGGCAGAGATTCAACACTGAAGCTTTCTTT
TRBD1 TRBJ2-7 TRBV11-2 NA CASREPGQGTSYEQYF TGTGCCAGCAGGGAGCCGGGACAGGGTACCTCCTACGAGCAGTACTTC
NA TRBJ1-1 TRBV11-2 NA CASSLGGGNTEAFF TGTGCCAGCAGCTTAGGGGGGGGGAACACTGAAGCTTTCTTT
NA TRBJ1-5 TRBV7-8 NA CASSVRDTQRGNQPQHF TGTGCCAGCAGCGTCCGGGACACCCAAAGGGGCAATCAGCCCCAGCATTTT
TRBD2 TRBJ2-2 TRBV7-2 NA CASSWPSGGANTGELFF TGTGCCAGCAGCTGGCCTAGCGGGGGCGCGAACACCGGGGAGCTGTTTTTT
NA TRBJ1-1 TRBV7-2 NA CASSFTSMNTEAFF TGTGCCAGCAGCTTTACCAGCATGAACACTGAAGCTTTCTTT
NA TRBJ1-4 TRBV19 NA CASKSRDNEKLFF TGTGCCAGTAAATCCAGGGATAATGAAAAACTGTTTTTT
NA TRBJ2-7 TRBV4-1 NA CASSQGDSSYEQYF TGCGCCAGCAGCCAAGGTGACAGCTCCTACGAGCAGTACTTC
TRBD1 TRBJ2-1 TRBV4-1 NA CASSQGRDRAFNEQFF TGCGCCAGCAGCCAGGGCCGGGACAGAGCCTTCAATGAGCAGTTCTTC
NA TRBJ1-2 TRBV7-9 NA CASSSDTDSPGYTF TGTGCCAGCAGCTCAGACACGGACAGTCCTGGCTACACCTTC
NA TRBJ1-1 TRBV11-2 few CASSLRFGTITEAFF TGTGCCAGCAGCTTAAGGTTTGGGACAATCACTGAAGCTTTCTTT
NA TRBJ1-6 TRBV7-9 NA CASARANSPLHF TGTGCCAGCGCCAGAGCAAATTCACCCCTCCACTTT
TRBD2 TRBJ2-3 TRBV7-2 NA CASTKLGTSGGRGEDTQYF TGTGCCAGCACTAAACTCGGGACTAGCGGGGGCAGAGGTGAAGATACGCAGTATTTT
NA TRBJ2-4 TRBV5-1 NA CASSLHRSTLAKNIQYF TGCGCCAGCAGCTTGCATCGGTCGACCCTAGCCAAAAACATTCAGTACTTC
NA TRBJ2-2 TRBV2 few CASRDTPNTGELFF TGTGCCAGCAGGGACACCCCGAACACCGGGGAGCTGTTTTTT
TRBD1 TRBJ1-3 TRBV7-8 once CASSRSLPRAQGDTIYF TGTGCCAGCAGCCGATCCCTCCCCAGAGCCCAGGGGGACACCATATATTTT
TRBD2 TRBJ2-1 TRBV7-2 NA CASGGAYNEQFF TGTGCCAGCGGGGGGGCCTACAATGAGCAGTTCTTC
TRBD1 TRBJ2-7 TRBV6-6 NA CASSRTGGDYEQYF TGTGCCAGCAGCCGGACAGGGGGCGACTACGAGCAGTACTTC
NA TRBJ2-5 TRBV5-4 NA CASSPGGGETQYF TGTGCCAGCAGCCCGGGCGGCGGAGAGACCCAGTACTTC
NA TRBJ1-1 TRBV27 NA CASSLGQGSTEAFF TGTGCCAGCAGTTTAGGGCAGGGGTCCACTGAAGCTTTCTTT
TRBD1 TRBJ2-1 TRBV4-3 NA CASSQSRTGGAFF TGCGCCAGCAGCCAAAGTAGGACAGGAGGAGCGTTCTTC
NA TRBJ2-1 TRBV4-1 once CASSQGERSVRPEQFF TGCGCCAGCAGCCAAGGGGAAAGGTCAGTTCGTCCTGAGCAGTTCTTC
NA TRBJ2-5 TRBV6-5 NA CASSSPDRQETQYF TGTGCCAGCAGTTCCCCTGACAGACAAGAGACCCAGTACTTC
NA TRBJ2-3 TRBV5-1 NA CASSLTRPSADTQYF TGCGCCAGCAGCTTGACCAGGCCTAGCGCAGATACGCAGTATTTT
NA TRBJ1-2 TRBV19 NA CASSIRGYGYTF TGTGCCAGTAGTATTAGGGGGTATGGCTACACCTTC